This T cell receptor beta chain was sequenced for a study of T-cell reconstitution after alpha-beta-depleted transplantation in children (dated by TCRdb to 2016 to 2017). About the study as a whole: Using TCR repertoire profiling, the study followed T-cell immune reconstitution in a quantitative way in children after TCRalphabeta/CD19-depleted allogeneic hematopoietic cell transplantation.

The library relied on PCR. Sequencing took place on an Illumina HiSeq 2500. To normalize quantification of the TCRbeta repertoire, the TCR libraries were built with molecular barcoding that relied on unique molecular identifiers. TCRdb passed the public sequencing reads through fastp at Q25 and MiXCR, retaining productive beta sequences. Identical CDR3 protein sequences are pooled into one entry, listed with their most common genes and DNA. Across this sample there are fewer than 200,000 distinct CDR3 sequences, with around 7% seen only once. The top ten clonotypes cover about 3% of the sample. From the germline V gene, CDR1 is SGHRS and CDR2 is YFSETQ. Its CDR3 holds 15 amino acids, cysteine through phenylalanine. Only the CDR3 part of the read is kept: 45 bases, read in frame from the first base. V drops 0 bases and J drops 2 bases, leaving 11 bases in between. Ten or more counts support this clonotype. The antigen it recognizes is unknown. One base away there is no much larger clone; base qualities are not given.

The sequence was obtained from a human donor who donated a stem cell graft to a child with Wiskott-Aldrich syndrome. The chain is encoded by TRBV5-1 joined to TRBJ1-2; a tentative D call is TRBD1 (5 bases match). The sample in question was PBMCs from the stem cell graft donor, obtained from the stem cell graft. The CDR3 region reads CASSLAQKGNYGYTF. The DNA sequence reads TGCGCCAGCAGCTTGGCCCAGAAGGGGAACTATGGCTACACCTTC.